This is a list of T cell receptor beta chains from one sample in a study of response to subunit inactivated influenza vaccine. TCRdb passed the RT-PCR reads through MiXCR, listing each CDR3 protein once. The sample contains about 520,000 distinct CDR3 sequences, less than 30% of which appear only once. The sample was CD4+ T cells sorted from PBMCs, taken 5 to 6 days after vaccination. Receptors originate from a man in his fifties who received an inactivated influenza vaccine. CDR3s include the opening cysteine and the closing phenylalanine or tryptophan. The D gene is left open where the match is weak. Only some rows state a clone size, as once, few, many or a class for expanded clones.

cdr3_length j_call v_call clone_size d_call cdr3_nt cdr3_aa
15 TRBJ2-3 TRBV6-5 few TRBD1 TGTGCCAGCAGCCACACAGGGGCTAGCACAGATACGCAGTATTTT CASSHTGASTDTQYF
13 TRBJ2-5 TRBV29-1 many . TGCAGCGTCCCGCGGGGAGGTGGAGAGACCCAGTACTTC CSVPRGGGETQYF
15 TRBJ2-5 TRBV4-2 . . TGTGCCAGCAGCCAAGGAGACGAGAGGGGGGAGACCCAGTACTTC CASSQGDERGETQYF
15 TRBJ2-5 TRBV12-3/TRBV12-4 few . TGTGCCAGCAGTTTTTTCGTCGGTGGTGGGAAGACCCAGTACTTC CASSFFVGGGKTQYF
13 TRBJ2-5 TRBV7-8 few . TGTGCCAGCACCATATGGATGGAAGAGACCCAGTACTTC CASTIWMEETQYF
16 TRBJ2-2 TRBV10-3 few . TGTGCCATCAGTGGCTGGGCTAGCTCGAACACCGGGGAGCTGTTTTTT CAISGWASSNTGELFF
14 TRBJ2-7 TRBV6-5 few TRBD1 TGTGCCAGCAGTTCTAGGACAGGGGCCTACGAGCAGTACTTC CASSSRTGAYEQYF
13 TRBJ2-5 TRBV20-1 . TRBD2 TGCAGTGTCAGAGCGGGAGTCCAAGAGACCCAGTACTTC CSVRAGVQETQYF
14 TRBJ2-7 TRBV7-9 once . TGTGCCAGCAGCCCGGGGACCAACTCCTACGAGCAGTACTTC CASSPGTNSYEQYF
18 TRBJ2-3 TRBV11-2 . TRBD1 TGTGCCAGCAGCTTAGTAGGGGGACAGCGATCTACTTCTGATACGCAGTATTTT CASSLVGGQRSTSDTQYF
13 TRBJ2-4 TRBV6-2/TRBV6-3 . TRBD1 TGTGCCAGCAAAATGACAGGGGGAAACATTCAGTACTTC CASKMTGGNIQYF
15 TRBJ2-7 TRBV3-1 . . TGTGCCAGCAGCCAAGGTCGGACGCCCGACTACGAGCAGTACTTC CASSQGRTPDYEQYF
13 TRBJ1-1 TRBV5-6 many . TGTGCCAGCAGCTTGCCCGGGGGCCCTGAAGCTTTCTTT CASSLPGGPEAFF
13 TRBJ2-7 TRBV12-3/TRBV12-4 . . TGTGCCAGCAGTTTATTAAGAACCTACGAGCAGTACTTC CASSLLRTYEQYF
15 TRBJ2-5 TRBV6-2/TRBV6-3 few . TGTGCCAACTCTAAACAGGGAGGAGGGAAGGAGACCCAGTACTTC CANSKQGGGKETQYF
16 TRBJ2-5 TRBV24-1 few TRBD2 TGTGCCACCAGTGATCAACTAGCGGGATCGGGAGAGACCCAGTACTTC CATSDQLAGSGETQYF
12 TRBJ2-1 TRBV29-1 . . TGCAGCGTTGTAGTTCTGTCCAATGAGCAGTTCTTC CSVVVLSNEQFF
13 TRBJ1-2 TRBV6-5 . TRBD1 TGTGCCAGCAGTTCCGGACAGGGGTTTGGCTACACCTTC CASSSGQGFGYTF
14 TRBJ1-2 TRBV11-2 . TRBD1 TGTGCCAGCAGCTTGCAGGGGGGCAACTATGGCTACACCTTC CASSLQGGNYGYTF
15 TRBJ2-3 TRBV20-1 . TRBD2 TGCAGTGCTGTTAGGACTAGCCCCACTCCAGATACGCAGTATTTT CSAVRTSPTPDTQYF
17 TRBJ2-7 TRBV11-2 few TRBD2 TGTGCCAGCAGCTCGCTCAAGGGACTAGCGGTTTTCTACGAGCAGTACTTC CASSSLKGLAVFYEQYF
13 TRBJ2-5 TRBV28 . . TGTGCCAGCAGTTCTACCCTGGGGGAGACCCAGTACTTC CASSSTLGETQYF
19 TRBJ2-6 TRBV20-1 few TRBD1 TGCAGTGCTAGAGGGTCAAAGACAGGGCTTACCTCTGGGGCCAACGTCCTGACTTTC CSARGSKTGLTSGANVLTF
15 TRBJ1-5 TRBV5-1 . . TGCGCCAGCAGCCCTACATCAGGGAAAAATCAGCCCCAGCATTTT CASSPTSGKNQPQHF
15 TRBJ1-1 TRBV20-1 . . TGCAGTGCTAGCCCAACCACAGGGCGGACGGATGTGGTGTTCTTT CSASPTTGRTDVVFF
15 TRBJ2-1 TRBV5-6 . TRBD2 TGTGCCAGCAGCTATTCCGGGACTAGGTTCCATGAGCAGTTCTTC CASSYSGTRFHEQFF
15 TRBJ2-7 TRBV21-1 . . TGTGCCAGCAGCCTAAGAGTTCGGACCCCCTACGAGCAGTACTTC CASSLRVRTPYEQYF
17 TRBJ2-2 TRBV7-2 . . TGTGCCAGCAGCTTAGGATCCTCGGTCACGAACACCGGGGAGCTGTTTTTT CASSLGSSVTNTGELFF
15 TRBJ2-2 TRBV27 few TRBD1 TGTGCCAGCGCCCCCGGGACAGGGGTCACCGGGGAGCTGTTTTTT CASAPGTGVTGELFF
14 TRBJ1-4 TRBV5-1 . . TGCGCCAGCAGCCGGGATGCAACTAATGAAAAACTGTTTTTT CASSRDATNEKLFF
15 TRBJ2-5 TRBV20-1 . TRBD2 TGCAGTGCTACCCGACTAGCGGGGGGCGGGGAGACCCAGTACTTC CSATRLAGGGETQYF
12 TRBJ2-7 TRBV24-1 few TRBD2 TGTGCCACCAAAGGGACTAGCGGCGAGCAGTACTTC CATKGTSGEQYF
12 TRBJ2-5 TRBV29-1 few . TGCAGCGTCGGGGACTGGAGAGAGACCCAGTACTTC CSVGDWRETQYF
20 TRBJ2-6 TRBV5-1 . TRBD2 TGCGCCAGCAGACCTTTGTTGAATAGCGGGGGCCCCTCTGGGGCCAACGTCCTGACTTTC CASRPLLNSGGPSGANVLTF
14 TRBJ2-5 TRBV30 . TRBD2 TGTGCCTGGAGTGTATGGGGGGGAAAAGAGACCCAGTACTTC CAWSVWGGKETQYF
13 TRBJ1-2 TRBV12-3/TRBV12-4 . . TGTGCCAGCAGTTTCGGGGGGACGCGCGGCTACACCTTC CASSFGGTRGYTF
18 TRBJ2-1 TRBV6-1 . TRBD2 TGTGCCAGCAGCCCCCGCCCCCGCCTACTAGCGGGATACAATGAGCAGTTCTTC CASSPRPRLLAGYNEQFF
17 TRBJ2-1 TRBV4-2 few TRBD2 TGTGCCAGCAGCCAGACAGCGGGGGGACCCTCCTACAATGAGCAGTTCTTC CASSQTAGGPSYNEQFF
19 TRBJ2-1 TRBV20-1 few TRBD2 TGCAGTGCTAGACCGCGAGGGACTAGCGGGGTTGGCGGGTACAATGAGCAGTTCTTC CSARPRGTSGVGGYNEQFF
10 TRBJ2-5 TRBV20-1 . . TGCAGTGTACCTCAAGAGACCCAGTACTTC CSVPQETQYF
15 TRBJ2-7 TRBV7-2 . TRBD2 TGTGCCAGCAGCCCCGCTAGCGGGAGAACCTACGAGCAGTACTTC CASSPASGRTYEQYF
15 TRBJ2-7 TRBV5-1 few TRBD2 TGCGCCAGCACCGGATCGGACAGCGGGGGAAACGAGCAGTACTTC CASTGSDSGGNEQYF
14 TRBJ2-2 TRBV7-8 . TRBD2 TGTGCCAGCACCCAGAAGCGGGGGGCCGGGGAGCTGTTTTTT CASTQKRGAGELFF
12 TRBJ1-6 TRBV25-1 . . TGTGCCAGCAGCTTTGGGGATTCACCCCTCCACTTT CASSFGDSPLHF
13 TRBJ1-5 TRBV20-1 . . TGCAGTGCGGGTCGAGCAGCGGGTCAGCCCCAGCATTTT CSAGRAAGQPQHF
13 TRBJ1-2 TRBV20-1 . TRBD1 TGCAGTGTCCGACAGGGGCAGACCTATGGCTACACCTTC CSVRQGQTYGYTF
14 TRBJ1-6 TRBV4-3 . . TGCGCCAGCAGGATGGGCGGAAGAAATTCACCCCTCCACTTT CASRMGGRNSPLHF
13 TRBJ2-7 TRBV12-3/TRBV12-4 . TRBD2 TGTGCCAGCAGCGGGAGGCCTACCTACGAGCAGTACTTC CASSGRPTYEQYF
15 TRBJ2-3 TRBV5-5 . . TGTGCCAGCAGCTTTTCACCCAGAGATGCAGATACGCAGTATTTT CASSFSPRDADTQYF
16 TRBJ2-1 TRBV20-1 . TRBD2 TGCAGTGCTACAGGCTTACTAGCGGGAGTGCGAAATGAGCAGTTCTTC CSATGLLAGVRNEQFF
18 TRBJ2-1 TRBV9 . . TGTGCCAGCAGCGTAGTTGGTAGCGGATGGGTCTCCTACAATGAGCAGTTCTTC CASSVVGSGWVSYNEQFF
14 TRBJ2-3 TRBV10-3 . . TGTGCCACCGGGATTTCGCAATCCACAGATACGCAGTATTTT CATGISQSTDTQYF
15 TRBJ1-5 TRBV20-1 . TRBD1 TGCAGTGCTAGAGGACAGGGGGCGAGCAATCAGCCCCAGCATTTT CSARGQGASNQPQHF
13 TRBJ2-7 TRBV9 . . TGTGCCAGCAGTCTAACCTCCTACTACGAGCAGTACTTC CASSLTSYYEQYF
16 TRBJ2-1 TRBV5-5 few TRBD2 TGTGCCAGCAGCTTGTTGGGGGGGGGACCCTACAATGAGCAGTTCTTC CASSLLGGGPYNEQFF
14 TRBJ2-1 TRBV12-3/TRBV12-4 . TRBD1 TGTGCCAGCGTGCAGGGACAGTTCTACAATGAGCAGTTCTTC CASVQGQFYNEQFF
16 TRBJ2-1 TRBV4-1 few . TGCGCCAGCAGCCAAGATAGGGGGGGGTTAATCAATGAGCAGTTCTTC CASSQDRGGLINEQFF
12 TRBJ1-5 TRBV18 . . TGTGCCAGCTCACCAAGCGGGCAGCCCCAGCATTTT CASSPSGQPQHF